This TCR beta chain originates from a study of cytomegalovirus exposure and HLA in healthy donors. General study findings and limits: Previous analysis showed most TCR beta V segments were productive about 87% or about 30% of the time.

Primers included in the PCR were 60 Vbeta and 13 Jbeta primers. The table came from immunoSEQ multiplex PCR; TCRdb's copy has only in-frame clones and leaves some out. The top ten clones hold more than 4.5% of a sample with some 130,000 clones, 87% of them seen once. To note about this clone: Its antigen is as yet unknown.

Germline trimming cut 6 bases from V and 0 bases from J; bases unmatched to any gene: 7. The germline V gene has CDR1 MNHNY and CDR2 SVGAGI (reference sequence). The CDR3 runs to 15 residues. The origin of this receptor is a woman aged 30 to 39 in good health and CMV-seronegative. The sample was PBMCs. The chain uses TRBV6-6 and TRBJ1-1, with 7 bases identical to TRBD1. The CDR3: CASRPPGGMNTEAFF. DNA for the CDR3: TGTGCCAGCAGGCCCCCAGGGGGAATGAACACTGAAGCTTTCTTT.